This is a list of T cell receptor beta chains from one sample in a study of OX40 agonist ivuxolimab in advanced cancers. Generated by immunoSEQ multiplex PCR, the TCRdb table keeps only in-frame clones and is missing some. The table has fewer than 100,000 clones, 83% seen once. The sequencing here drew on CD4+ or CD8+ T cells sorted from blood, taken in a trial of the OX40 agonist ivuxolimab. These receptors all stem from an adult with an advanced solid tumor such as melanoma, head and neck, liver or kidney cancer. Each CDR3 is given with its conserved first and last residue. D genes are given only for firm matches. Size is omitted from some rows. Given values are once, few, many or a class for expanded clones.

TRBV7-2	TRBJ2-3	TRBD1	few	TGTGCCAGCAGCTTAGTGGCGACAGGGACAGATACGCAGTATTTT	CASSLVATGTDTQYF
TRBV20-1	TRBJ2-7	.	.	TGCAGTGCTAGTGCAGACTACGAGCAGTACTTC	CSASADYEQYF
TRBV6-1	TRBJ2-5	.	.	TGTGCCAGCAGTGACCCGCTAGGAGGGCCTGTTGGGACCCAGTACTTC	CASSDPLGGPVGTQYF
TRBV5-1	TRBJ1-2	.	.	TGCGCCAGCAGCTTGGCCTTGGGAAACTATGGCTACACCTTC	CASSLALGNYGYTF
TRBV27	TRBJ2-7	.	.	TGTGCCAGCAGTTTACGTGCCAGACCACCCTACGAGCAGTACTTC	CASSLRARPPYEQYF
TRBV2	TRBJ2-5	.	.	TGTGCCAGCAGCGCGCAGGAGACCCAGTACTTC	CASSAQETQYF
TRBV6-6	TRBJ2-3	.	.	TGTGCCTCCGGGGAAGCCCGAACGAGCACAGATACGCAGTATTTT	CASGEARTSTDTQYF
TRBV7-9	TRBJ2-3	.	.	TGTGCCAGCAGCCCAGGACCCGGAGCAGATACGCAGTATTTT	CASSPGPGADTQYF
TRBV23-1	TRBJ2-1	TRBD1	.	TGCGCCAGCAGTCACCCCCACAAACACGACAGGGCCCTCTACAATGAGCAGTTCTTC	CASSHPHKHDRALYNEQFF
TRBV5-4	TRBJ1-2	.	.	TGTGCCAGCAGCCGAACCGGCCCTGCGGGGCCTGGGGGCTACACCTTC	CASSRTGPAGPGGYTF
TRBV7-3	TRBJ1-1	.	.	TGTGCCAGCAGCCCACGGAGGAACACTGAAGCTTTCTTT	CASSPRRNTEAFF
TRBV7-9	TRBJ1-2	TRBD1	.	TGTGCCGGGGGGAAATCCGGGACAGCTAACTTCTATGGCTACACCTTC	CAGGKSGTANFYGYTF
TRBV5-1	TRBJ2-7	.	.	TGCGCCAGCAGCTTGGCCGGGGAGGTTGGGGAGCAGTACTTC	CASSLAGEVGEQYF
TRBV28	TRBJ1-6	.	.	TGTGCCAGCAGTTTGGGGAGCTCCTATAATTCACCCCTCCACTTT	CASSLGSSYNSPLHF
TRBV6-5	TRBJ2-1	.	.	TGTGCCAGCAGTTATGGGGGAGGCAATGAGCAGTTCTTC	CASSYGGGNEQFF
TRBV7-8	TRBJ2-2	.	.	TGTGCCAGCAGCCTTCGTGGCCCGTCGAACACCGGGGAGCTGTTTTTT	CASSLRGPSNTGELFF
TRBV7-9	TRBJ2-3	.	.	TGTGCCAGCACCCCAGGGGTGGGGGTGGCAGATACGCAGTATTTT	CASTPGVGVADTQYF
TRBV18	TRBJ1-3	.	once	TGTGCCAGCTCACCTTTCGGAGGGCAGACCTCTGGAAACACCATATATTTT	CASSPFGGQTSGNTIYF
TRBV2	TRBJ2-7	TRBD2	.	TGTGCCACTTATAGCGGGGGGGCGGAAGAGCAGTACTTC	CATYSGGAEEQYF
TRBV27	TRBJ2-5	TRBD1	.	TGTGCCAGCACCGGGACAGACGAAGAGACCCAGTACTTC	CASTGTDEETQYF
TRBV5-6	TRBJ2-3	TRBD2	.	TGTGCCAGCAGCTACAGGACTAGCGGGAGAACAGATACGCAGTATTTT	CASSYRTSGRTDTQYF
TRBV12-1	TRBJ2-1	.	once	TGTGCCAGGGGACTAGCGGTAAATGAGCAGTTCTTC	CARGLAVNEQFF
TRBV27	TRBJ1-6	.	.	TGTGCCAGCAGTTTTCCTTTTGATTCACCCCTCCACTTT	CASSFPFDSPLHF
TRBV6-6	TRBJ1-1	.	.	TGTGCCAGCAGTTACTCGCAGGGCCGGGCCAACACTGAAGCTTTCTTT	CASSYSQGRANTEAFF
TRBV14	TRBJ2-7	.	.	TGTGCCAGCAGCGCCGGGACAAAAGGGAGCTCCTACGAGCAGTACTTC	CASSAGTKGSSYEQYF
TRBV19	TRBJ1-5	.	.	TGTGCCAGTAGTATAGTGGGCATTAGCAATCAGCCCCAGCATTTT	CASSIVGISNQPQHF
TRBV2	TRBJ1-1	.	.	TGTGCCAGCAGTCGGGAAGGGAACACTGAAGCTTTCTTT	CASSREGNTEAFF
TRBV7-9	TRBJ2-7	TRBD2	.	TGTGCCAGCAGCCCCCGGGGGGGGCGGGAGTCAAATCGGGAGCAGTACTTC	CASSPRGGRESNREQYF
TRBV6-1	TRBJ2-3	.	.	TGTGCCAGCAGTGATCGTGGGGGGGCCAGAGGGTATTGGGAACCAGATACGCAGTATTTT	CASSDRGGARGYWEPDTQYF